Listed below are T cell receptor beta chains from one sample, sequenced in a study of a mutant IDH1 vaccine in newly diagnosed glioma. No antigen has been identified for these receptors. The protocol was immunoSEQ multiplex PCR, while the TCRdb copy is restricted to in-frame clones and leaves out a portion. In the table there are approximately 50,000 clones, 70% to 85% of which are singletons. Sequenced here: PBMCs, sampled from a glioma patient whose treatment included an IDH1 peptide vaccine. Receptors originate from a woman aged 40 to 50 with glioma. Some clones in this sample may be carry-over from other donors' samples. CDR3s include the opening cysteine and the closing phenylalanine or tryptophan. The order of the fields is V gene, J gene, CDR3 protein.

>TRBV20-1|TRBJ2-1
CSVTRGNEQFF
>TRBV5-6|TRBJ2-5
CASSKLGGLAVQETQYF
>TRBV6-5|TRBJ2-5
CASTSWLGQQETQYF
>TRBV7-8|TRBJ1-5
CASSLSSGNQPQHF
>TRBV11-1|TRBJ1-5
CASSEDRHGPQHF
>TRBV6-5|TRBJ2-7
CASSYGLRLDEQYF
>TRBV2|TRBJ2-3
CASRPGYQNTQYF
>TRBV2|TRBJ1-1
CASSDPDATEAFF
>TRBV7-2|TRBJ1-2
CASSLEGSVLSYTF
>TRBV9|TRBJ2-3
CASSVAEDWADTQYF
>TRBV6-6|TRBJ2-6
CASSPPNRAGANVLTF
>TRBV6-1|TRBJ1-5
CASSDRDRGDNQPQHF
>TRBV5-4|TRBJ1-1
CASSSRTGGLTEAFF
>TRBV5-4|TRBJ2-7
CASSWKDGYEQYF
>TRBV11-2|TRBJ1-2
CASQPPDFRRGYTF
>TRBV10-2|TRBJ2-7
CASSVNRNYEQYF
>TRBV6-4|TRBJ1-6
CASRREGTGSYNSPLHF